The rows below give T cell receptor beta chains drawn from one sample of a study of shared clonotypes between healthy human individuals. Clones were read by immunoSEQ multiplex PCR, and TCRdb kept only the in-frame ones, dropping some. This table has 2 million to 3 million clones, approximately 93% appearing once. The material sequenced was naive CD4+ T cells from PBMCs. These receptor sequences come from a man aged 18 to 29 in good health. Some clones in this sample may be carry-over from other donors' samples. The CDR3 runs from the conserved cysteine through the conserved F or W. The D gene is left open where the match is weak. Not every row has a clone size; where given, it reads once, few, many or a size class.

CASSVGQWTPYEQYF,TGTGCCAGCTCAGTGGGACAGTGGACTCCCTACGAGCAGTACTTC,TRBJ2-7,TRBD1,NA,TRBV18
CATGPQAGVEQFF,TGTGCCACGGGGCCGCAAGCGGGAGTTGAGCAGTTCTTC,TRBJ2-1,TRBD2,NA,TRBV10-3
CASSSGGRTDTQYF,TGTGCCAGCAGCTCGGGGGGACGCACAGATACGCAGTATTTT,TRBJ2-3,TRBD2,NA,TRBV11-2
CASSETGGKEPQHF,TGTGCCAGCAGCGAAACAGGGGGCAAAGAGCCCCAGCATTTT,TRBJ1-5,TRBD1,NA,TRBV9
CASSPLIRDSNEKLFF,TGTGCCAGCTCACCTTTGATCAGGGATAGCAATGAAAAACTGTTTTTT,TRBJ1-4,NA,few,TRBV18
CASSESGQGGETQYF,TGCGCCAGCAGTGAGTCGGGACAGGGCGGGGAGACCCAGTACTTC,TRBJ2-5,TRBD1,NA,TRBV10-1
CASSLTGYEQYF,TGTGCCAGCAGCCTAACGGGGTACGAGCAGTACTTC,TRBJ2-7,NA,NA,TRBV25-1
CASSLSQGQSSYEQYF,TGTGCCAGCAGCCTAAGTCAGGGACAGAGCTCCTACGAGCAGTACTTC,TRBJ2-7,TRBD1,NA,TRBV4-2
CASSLLGTENEQFF,TGTGCCAGCAGCCTACTAGGGACAGAAAATGAGCAGTTCTTC,TRBJ2-1,TRBD1,NA,TRBV4-2
CASTFQGSNQPQHF,TGTGCCAGCACGTTCCAGGGGTCCAATCAGCCCCAGCATTTT,TRBJ1-5,NA,NA,TRBV2
CASSPGASPYGYTF,TGCGCCAGCAGCCCGGGGGCGAGTCCTTATGGCTACACCTTC,TRBJ1-2,NA,few,TRBV5-1
CAWTGLSGNTIYF,TGTGCCTGGACAGGGCTGTCTGGAAACACCATATATTTT,TRBJ1-3,NA,once,TRBV30
CASSRTPGPYEQYF,TGCGCCAGCAGCCGTACTCCAGGCCCCTACGAGCAGTACTTC,TRBJ2-7,NA,NA,TRBV5-1
CASSLSGGSGNTIYF,TGTGCCAGCAGTTTATCCGGGGGGTCTGGAAACACCATATATTTT,TRBJ1-3,NA,NA,TRBV27
CASSVRDDGYTF,TGTGCCAGCAGCGTCAGGGACGATGGCTACACCTTC,TRBJ1-2,NA,NA,TRBV9
CASSLVAAGAYEQYF,TGCGCCAGCAGCTTGGTAGCAGCGGGAGCCTACGAGCAGTACTTC,TRBJ2-7,TRBD2,NA,TRBV5-1
CASSQGTGPGEAFF,TGTGCCAGTAGCCAGGGGACAGGTCCAGGGGAAGCTTTCTTT,TRBJ1-1,TRBD1,NA,TRBV19
CASSLLARAGEQYF,TGTGCCAGCAGTTTATTGGCTAGGGCGGGCGAGCAGTACTTC,TRBJ2-7,NA,NA,TRBV28
CASLPGLHTDTQYF,TGTGCCAGCCTTCCCGGTCTCCACACAGATACGCAGTATTTT,TRBJ2-3,NA,NA,TRBV28
CASSLETGTDFGDTQYF,TGTGCCAGCAGCCTGGAGACAGGGACCGACTTTGGGGATACGCAGTATTTT,TRBJ2-3,TRBD1,NA,TRBV5-6
CASTRTGTGQETQYF,TGTGCCAGCACGAGAACCGGGACAGGGCAAGAGACCCAGTACTTC,TRBJ2-5,TRBD1,NA,TRBV6-5
CASSEVGEAFF,TGTGCCAGCAGTGAGGTGGGTGAGGCTTTCTTT,TRBJ1-1,NA,once,TRBV6-1
CASTINGRDEQFF,TGTGCCAGCACAATAAACGGGCGGGATGAGCAGTTCTTC,TRBJ2-1,NA,NA,TRBV13
CASRGGGMNTEAFF,TGTGCCAGCAGGGGGGGAGGCATGAACACTGAAGCTTTCTTT,TRBJ1-1,NA,NA,TRBV9
CASSFEGSDTQYF,TGCGCCAGCAGCTTCGAGGGGTCCGATACGCAGTATTTT,TRBJ2-3,NA,NA,TRBV5-1
CASSEVTAQETQYF,TGTGCCAGCAGTGAAGTAACAGCCCAAGAGACCCAGTACTTC,TRBJ2-5,NA,NA,TRBV2
CAWSAAQGTWETQYF,TGTGCCTGGAGTGCTGCGCAGGGGACGTGGGAGACCCAGTACTTC,TRBJ2-5,NA,NA,TRBV30
CSAQGQGAQYF,TGCAGTGCACAGGGACAGGGAGCCCAGTACTTC,TRBJ2-5,TRBD1,NA,TRBV20-1
CASSFLAGGPGETQYF,TGCGCCAGCAGCTTTCTAGCGGGAGGGCCGGGGGAGACCCAGTACTTC,TRBJ2-5,TRBD2,once,TRBV5-1
CASSAGDSTDTQYF,TGTGCCAGCAGTGCGGGAGACAGCACAGATACGCAGTATTTT,TRBJ2-3,NA,NA,TRBV6-4
CASSSPTLRQAETQYF,TGTGCCAGCAGTTCCCCTACCCTCCGACAGGCCGAGACCCAGTACTTC,TRBJ2-5,NA,NA,TRBV28
CASSRRTGGANTGELFF,TGTGCCAGTAGTAGGCGGACAGGGGGCGCGAACACCGGGGAGCTGTTTTTT,TRBJ2-2,TRBD1,NA,TRBV19
CASNPPNEKQYF,TGTGCCAGCAACCCCCCGAACGAAAAGCAGTACTTC,TRBJ2-7,NA,NA,TRBV2
CATSRGAGLSAEQYF,TGTGCCACCAGCAGAGGGGCGGGTTTGTCTGCAGAGCAGTACTTC,TRBJ2-7,NA,NA,TRBV15
CASSMGQGDSYGYTF,TGCGCCAGCAGCATGGGACAGGGAGACTCCTATGGCTACACCTTC,TRBJ1-2,TRBD1,once,TRBV5-1
CSVEGTGWGGYTF,TGCAGCGTTGAAGGAACAGGGTGGGGCGGCTACACCTTC,TRBJ1-2,NA,NA,TRBV29-1
CASSLKRTGYNEQFF,TGTGCCAGCAGCTTGAAAAGGACAGGGTACAATGAGCAGTTCTTC,TRBJ2-1,TRBD1,NA,TRBV7-9
CASSPLTGKGDTQYF,TGCGCCAGCAGCCCCCTGACTGGGAAGGGCGATACGCAGTATTTT,TRBJ2-3,NA,NA,TRBV5-1
CASSYRGNGYTF,TGCGCCAGCAGCTACAGGGGGAATGGCTACACCTTC,TRBJ1-2,TRBD1,NA,TRBV5-1
CAGQKTGEDIQYF,TGTGCCGGTCAAAAGACAGGGGAGGACATTCAGTACTTC,TRBJ2-4,TRBD1,NA,TRBV2
CASSSGSVQYF,TGTGCCAGCAGCTCAGGGTCTGTACAGTATTTT,TRBJ2-3,NA,NA,TRBV11-1
CASSLVQTEAFF,TGTGCCAGCAGTTTAGTCCAAACTGAAGCTTTCTTT,TRBJ1-1,NA,NA,TRBV28
CASRSVGGDTTEAFF,TGTGCCAGTCGCTCAGTGGGGGGGGATACCACTGAAGCTTTCTTT,TRBJ1-1,NA,NA,TRBV6-6
CAWYSGSGRFEQFF,TGTGCCTGGTATAGCGGGAGTGGTAGGTTTGAGCAGTTCTTC,TRBJ2-1,TRBD2,NA,TRBV30
CASIPITLAASNNEQFF,TGTGCCAGCATTCCGATTACCCTAGCGGCCTCAAACAATGAGCAGTTCTTC,TRBJ2-1,TRBD2,NA,TRBV5-4